The 9 T cell receptor beta chains in this list originate from one sample, sequenced in a study of cytomegalovirus exposure and HLA in healthy donors. Amplification used 60 Vbeta primers and 13 Jbeta primers. Only in-frame clones appear in the TCRdb table, and some are missing; sequencing was by immunoSEQ multiplex PCR. The table has approximately 180,000 clones, more than 70% seen once. The sample was PBMCs. Receptors were obtained from a woman aged 40 to 50 in good health and CMV-seronegative.

As concerns this clone: Other nucleotide sequences in the sample specify the same CDR3. The rearrangement joins TRBV5-4 to TRBJ2-3; 11 bases fit TRBD2. Germline-derived CDR1 and CDR2 are SGHNT and YYREEE (reference sequence). V shed 3 bases and J 0 bases; nucleotides not matched to a gene: 0. This CDR3 has 15 amino acids. CDR3 sequence (DNA): TGTGCCAGCAGCTGGACTAGCGGGAGCACAGATACGCAGTATTTT. It specifies CASSWTSGSTDTQYF.

The rearrangement joins TRBV7-3 to TRBJ2-3; 9 bases agree with TRBD2. This CDR3 comprises 16 residues. CDR1 and CDR2 (germline): SGHTA, FQGTGA. The V segment lost 1 base and the J segment 6 bases; nucleotides outside the gene matches: 8. The CDR3 spells CASSLKVAGGADTQYF. CDR3 sequence (DNA): TGTGCCAGCAGCTTAAAGGTGGCGGGAGGGGCGGATACGCAGTATTTT.

This clone was seen once. J is TRBJ2-1 and V is TRBV18, with D perhaps matching TRBD2 (6 bases). V gave up 0 bases and J gave up 8 bases, with 23 bases separating them. The length of the CDR3 is 18 residues. Germline lookup yields CDR1 KGHSH and CDR2 LQKENI. CDR3 coding DNA: TGTGCCAGCTCACCACCTCGGGGAGTTTCTAGCGCGGTCGATGAGCAGTTCTTC. Its protein is CASSPPRGVSSAVDEQFF.

The chain carries TRBV6-5 and TRBJ2-1; 8 bases are shared with TRBD2. The CDR3 spans 13 residues. Trimming at V came to 4 bases and at J to 15 bases, leaving 11 bases not matched to a gene. CDR1 and CDR2 (germline): MNHEY, SVGAGI. As DNA, the CDR3 is TGTGCCAGCAGTTTAGGGTTGACGGGAGGGTTGTTCTTC. Protein product: CASSLGLTGGLFF.

In its sample, this clone was seen once. The chain combines TRBV4-3 with TRBJ2-1; 9 nucleotides align to TRBD2. There are 17 residues in the CDR3. CDR1 and CDR2 from the germline V gene are LGHNA and YSLEER. The junction had 9 bases not matched to a gene; V was cut back by 4 bases and J by 2 bases. CDR3 sequence (DNA): TGCGCCAGCAGCCTTGTAGCGGGAGTAGGACCCTACAATGAGCAGTTCTTC. It is translated as CASSLVAGVGPYNEQFF.

The J gene is TRBJ1-1, the V gene TRBV18, with D possibly matching TRBD1 (6 bases). Germline V gene sequence: CDR1 KGHSH, CDR2 LQKENI. There are 15 residues in the CDR3. V lost 5 bases and J lost 1, with 14 bases in between. CDR3: CASSGMTGGNTEAFF. Here the CDR3 DNA reads TGTGCCAGCTCAGGGATGACAGGTGGGAACACTGAAGCTTTCTTT.

The chain is built from TRBV6-1 and TRBJ2-7, with D hard to call. V lost 2 bases and J 2 bases, leaving 10 bases between the germline ends. There are 14 residues in the CDR3. Germline loops: CDR1 MNHNS, CDR2 SASEGT. Here the CDR3 reads CASSEFIPAYEQYF. CDR3 nucleotides: TGTGCCAGCAGTGAATTTATCCCAGCCTACGAGCAGTACTTC.

The J gene is TRBJ1-6, the V gene TRBV6-5; 10 bases line up with TRBD1. CDR1 is MNHEY, CDR2 SVGAGI, per germline. Unmatched junction bases numbered 4, after V lost 6 bases and J lost 5 bases. The CDR3 covers 15 residues. CDR3 in amino acids: CASRGTGADNSPLHF. For the CDR3, the DNA is TGTGCCAGCAGGGGGACAGGGGCGGATAATTCACCCCTCCACTTT.

J is TRBJ2-3 and V is TRBV6-6, with 8 bases lining up with TRBD1. Per the germline V gene, CDR1 is MNHNY and CDR2 is SVGAGI (reference sequence). J gave up 3 bases and V 2 bases, and 7 bases lay outside the gene matches. The CDR3 loop spans 16 amino acids. CDR3 DNA sequence: TGTGCCAGCAGTTACGGGCAGGGGGCGTTAACAGATACGCAGTATTTT. It codes for CASSYGQGALTDTQYF.